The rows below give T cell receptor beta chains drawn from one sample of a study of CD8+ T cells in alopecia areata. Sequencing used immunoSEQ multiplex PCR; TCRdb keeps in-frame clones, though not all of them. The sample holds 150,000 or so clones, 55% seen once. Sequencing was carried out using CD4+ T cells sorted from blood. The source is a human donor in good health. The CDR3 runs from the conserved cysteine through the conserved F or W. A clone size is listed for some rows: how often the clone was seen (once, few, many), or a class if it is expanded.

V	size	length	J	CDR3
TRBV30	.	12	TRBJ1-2	CAWSEGPDGYTF
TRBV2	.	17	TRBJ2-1	CASSVARLREGYNEQFF
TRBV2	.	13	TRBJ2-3	CASGLAGTDTQYF
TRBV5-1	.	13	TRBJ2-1	CASSPGAPNEQFF
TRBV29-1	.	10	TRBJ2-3	CSGGTDTQYF
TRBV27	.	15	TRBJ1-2	CASMDARGRNYGYTF
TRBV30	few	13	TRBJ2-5	CAWSDGQKETQYF
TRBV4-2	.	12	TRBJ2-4	CASSQAQNIQYF
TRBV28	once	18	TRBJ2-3	CASSLFGGWGTTTDTQYF
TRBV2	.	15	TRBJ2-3	CASSAGLIGEDTQYF
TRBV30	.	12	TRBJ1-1	CAGNAGNTEAFF
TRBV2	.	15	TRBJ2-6	CASSEAGVGANVLTF
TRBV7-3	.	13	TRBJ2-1	CASSLSRSDEQFF
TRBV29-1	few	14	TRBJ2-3	CSYSRMGQSGTQYF
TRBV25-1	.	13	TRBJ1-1	CASSGDSPTEAFF
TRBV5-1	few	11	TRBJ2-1	CASRADNEQFF
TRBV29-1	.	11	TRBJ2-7	CSAGKRMQQYF